This T cell receptor beta chain is from a study of shared clonotypes between healthy human individuals. Naive CD8 cells comprised CD45RO-negative, CCR7-positively selected cells, excluding terminally differentiated effector memory CD45RA+ cells. Every immunoSEQ plate was one replicate of a subset's evenly spread DNA. Generated by immunoSEQ multiplex PCR, the TCRdb table keeps only in-frame clones and is missing some. In the table there are about 2 million clones, around 96% of which are singletons. This CDR3 is built from 12 residues. The V and J ends lost 0 bases and 8 bases respectively, with 5 bases between them. Germline V gives CDR1 MGHRA, CDR2 YSYEKL.

This rearrangement joins TRBV4-1 to TRBJ1-3; no reliable D call. Sequencing was carried out using naive CD8+ T cells sorted from blood. The TCR originated in a man younger than 30 in good health. CDR3 in amino acids: CASSQDLHTIYF. CDR3 DNA: TGCGCCAGCAGCCAAGATTTGCACACCATATATTTT.